This note documents a single T cell receptor (beta chain) sequence. Its antigen is unidentified. Germline loops: CDR1 KGHDR, CDR2 SFDVKD. Trimming took off 7 bases at V and 7 bases at J, with 18 bases between the two ends. This CDR3 comprises 14 residues. After expansion with viral peptide pools in the ViraFEST assay, antigen-specific CD4+ T cells were sequenced. Investigators separated out CD4+ T cells once around 9 days of culture had passed. The entry originates in a study of vaccination effects on CD4 cells after COVID-19. Produced via immunoSEQ multiplex PCR; TCRdb's table is partial and in-frame only. This sample has roughly 14,000 clones; just over 75% occur once, and the top ten carry about 25%.

The chain has TRBV24-1 and TRBJ1-2; the D gene is possibly TRBD1 (6 bases). The source is a human donor who received a COVID-19 vaccine. Sample: CD4+ T cells from PBMCs cultured with HCoV-229E spike peptides, taken before COVID-19 vaccination. DNA of the CDR3: TGTGCCACCAGACCGGGAGGGGGAGAAGGTGGCTACACCTTC. Amino acid sequence: CATRPGGGEGGYTF.